This T cell receptor beta chain comes out of a study of shared clonotypes between healthy human individuals (TCRdb year 2020). Regarding the complete study: The cohort comprised a couple of women and a few men aged 18 to 49 years. For each donor, CD4 naive and CD4 memory were each run on three plates, CD8 naive on two plates, and CD8 memory on one plate. To estimate repertoire size and how much clonotype sharing occurs between individuals, the study deeply sequenced the blood TCR repertoires of five healthy adults. Libraries were prepared and TCR repertoires were sequenced by different laboratories using diverse techniques, in order to increase sequencing depth and limit assay-specific biases. Per donor, leukapheresis produced somewhere between about 0.94 and 9 billion PBMCs. On the study overall, not on this receptor specifically: Roughly 5.2% of naive CD4, 3.5% of naive CD8, approximately 2% of memory CD4, and 0.35% to 0.5% of memory CD8 clonotypes were shared across several donors. Naive subsets generally had larger estimated clonotype richness than memory subsets did. Even with the large sequencing depth, rarefaction of the sorted-subset datasets indicated that sequencing was incomplete. Pairwise subsampling indicated that sequencing depth was expected to affect the degree of clonotype sharing among donors. Sampling was limited to blood, and TCR repertoires in tissue likely differ from TCR repertoires in blood. The small number of donors limited the genetic and exposure-history diversity represented. Compared with non-shared clonotypes, the clonotypes found in all four sorted-subset donors had higher generation probabilities.

Using the deep immunoSEQ assay, TCR CDR3 regions were amplified from genomic DNA by multiplex PCR. Extracted genomic DNA from each cell subset was distributed evenly across all wells of several immunoSEQ 96-well plates, and each plate was treated as a replicate. Each replicate PCR for sorted subsets received approximately 220 ng genomic DNA, equal to some 32,000 T cell genomes. Purified libraries were measured with a Qubit 3.0 fluorometer, size-checked on a Bioanalyzer 2100, and measured again with the KAPA Library Quantification kit. Each immunoSEQ 96-well plate was sequenced on its own single-read 150-cycle Illumina NextSeq 550 flow cell. The study's own analysis went as follows. Because the immunoSEQ output included only junctional sequences and no quality scores, the filtering could not be the same as the filtering used for full-length reads. To assign V/J genes and CDR3, sequences were annotated using PyIR, a Python wrapper for IgBLAST v1.9, with IMGT germline references. Any read was removed if the V/J assignment was weak (E-value above 1e-6), the CDR3 was missing, or the read contained stop codons, out-of-frame junctions, or ambiguous translated residues. V3J clonotypes were defined as sequences sharing the same inferred V gene, J gene, and CDR3 amino acid sequence. Percentage overlap between repertoires was calculated by dividing the number of shared unique clonotypes by the size of the smaller repertoire. Repertoire richness was assessed with RTK rarefaction, the Chao1 estimator, and Recon v2.1 estimates of unobserved clonotypes. For all TCRbeta clonotypes obtained by the gDNA method from several donors, generation probabilities were computed with OLGA. TCRdb carries this immuneACCESS record with in-frame sequences only. Its versions omit some clonotypes, under half of them owing to an unresolved V gene in the studies checked, with the rest unexplained. V, J and clone size were drawn from that table, and D and trimming were deduced from the DNA. The sample records approximately 2,000,000 clones, 90% to 95% of which are singletons. Jointly, the top ten make up around 1.7% of the sample.

The CDR3 measures 17 amino acids from cysteine to phenylalanine. Of the read, only the CDR3 DNA is kept; its 51 bases are in frame from base 1. The germline V gene encodes CDR1 LNHDA and CDR2 SQIVND (reference sequence). CD8 naive samples were CD45RO-negative cells positively selected for CCR7, giving a CD45RA+CCR7+ population that excluded TemRA cells. The donors were healthy, HIV-negative adults who had no recently reported acute infections or vaccinations. All donors were Caucasian adults living in Nashville, Tennessee, USA. Blood was obtained by leukapheresis, after which PBMCs were separated by Ficoll-Histopaque density gradient centrifugation and cryopreserved in liquid nitrogen vapor phase. Purity and quantity of every magnetically sorted T cell population were checked by analytical flow cytometry. Each sorted fraction had its genomic DNA isolated and then quantified by UV absorbance on a Nanodrop 2000c.

For this clone: There is no known antigen for this receptor. Mismatch with germline at one junction end may stem from a read error.

The V gene is TRBV19 and the J gene is TRBJ1-5; no confident D gene assignment can be made. This clonotype was obtained from a man younger than 35 in good health. Some clones in this sample may be carry-over from other donors' samples. Specimen: naive CD8+ T cells from PBMCs. The sample's cell subset or site, from its label and the paper: CD45RA+CCR7+. The CDR3 protein sequence reads: CASSIGQELVPYQPQHF. The nucleotide sequence reads as follows: TGTGCCAGTAGCATAGGGCAGGAACTGGTCCCATATCAGCCCCAGCATTTT.